This record covers a single TCR beta chain. As yet, its antigen is unknown. At sampling all donors were nominally healthy, likely with unrecorded immune exposures. The germline V gene has CDR1 SGDLS and CDR2 YYNGEE. V trimming: 0 bases; J trimming: 2 bases; junction bases outside the gene matches: 3. This CDR3 contains 15 residues. The primer mix had 60 Vbeta and 13 Jbeta primers. Sequencing used immunoSEQ multiplex PCR; TCRdb keeps in-frame clones, though not all of them. Here the sample spans 98,000 or so clones, roughly 79% being singletons. This entry is derived from a study of cytomegalovirus exposure and HLA in healthy donors. About the research overall: The roughly 120 million unique TCR beta sequences, from about 180 million T cells, were found by an earlier analysis. Study-level results: The listing of 160 or so TCR beta chains classed them as cytomegalovirus-associated.

The TCR comes from a man aged 35 to 55 in good health and CMV-seronegative. Sequencing was carried out using PBMCs. The V call is TRBV9, the J call TRBJ2-7; TRBD2 agrees at 9 bases. The CDR3 sequence: CASSVGGGRAYEQYF. For the CDR3, the DNA is TGTGCCAGCAGCGTAGGGGGCGGGAGGGCCTACGAGCAGTACTTC.